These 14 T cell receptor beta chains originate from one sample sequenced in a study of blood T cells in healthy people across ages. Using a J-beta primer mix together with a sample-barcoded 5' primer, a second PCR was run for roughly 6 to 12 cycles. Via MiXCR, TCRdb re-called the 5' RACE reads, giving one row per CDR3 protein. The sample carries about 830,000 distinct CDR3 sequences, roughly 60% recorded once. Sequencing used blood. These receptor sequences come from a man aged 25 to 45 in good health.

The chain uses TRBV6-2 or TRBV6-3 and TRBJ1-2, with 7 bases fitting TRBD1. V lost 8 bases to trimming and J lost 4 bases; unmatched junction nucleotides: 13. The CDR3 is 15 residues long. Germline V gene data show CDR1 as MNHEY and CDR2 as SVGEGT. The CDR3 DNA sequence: TGTGCCAGCCAGAGCAACGGACAGGCACCCTATGGCTACACCTTC. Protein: CASQSNGQAPYGYTF.

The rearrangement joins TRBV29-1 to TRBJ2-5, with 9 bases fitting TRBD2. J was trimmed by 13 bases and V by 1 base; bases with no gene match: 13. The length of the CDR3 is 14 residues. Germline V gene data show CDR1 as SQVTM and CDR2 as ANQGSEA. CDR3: CSVEVAASGKRSYF. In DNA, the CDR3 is TGCAGCGTTGAAGTCGCGGCTAGCGGGAAGCGTTCGTACTTC.

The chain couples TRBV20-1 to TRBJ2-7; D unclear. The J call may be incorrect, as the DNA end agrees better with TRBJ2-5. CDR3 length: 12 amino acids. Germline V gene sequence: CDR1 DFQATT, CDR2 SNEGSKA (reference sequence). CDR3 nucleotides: TGCAGTGCTAGAGCGGTTTTTGAGACCCAGTACTTC. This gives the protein CSARAVFETQYF.

CDR3: CAISEPPGGDSPLHF. DNA for the CDR3: TGTGCCATCAGTGAGCCCCCCGGGGGGGATTCACCCCTCCACTTT. This chain connects TRBV10-3 to TRBJ1-6, with TRBD1 as a possible D gene (5 bases). The CDR3 has 15 amino acids. Trimming took 2 bases from V and 8 from J, leaving 13 bases between them. CDR1 is ENHRY, CDR2 SYGVKD, per germline.

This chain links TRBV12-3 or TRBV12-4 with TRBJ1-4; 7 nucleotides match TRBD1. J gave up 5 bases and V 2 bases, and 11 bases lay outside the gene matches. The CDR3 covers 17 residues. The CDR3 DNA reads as TGTGCCAGCAGTTTAAACCCCTTGACAGGGTGGAATGAAAAACTGTTTTTT. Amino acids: CASSLNPLTGWNEKLFF.

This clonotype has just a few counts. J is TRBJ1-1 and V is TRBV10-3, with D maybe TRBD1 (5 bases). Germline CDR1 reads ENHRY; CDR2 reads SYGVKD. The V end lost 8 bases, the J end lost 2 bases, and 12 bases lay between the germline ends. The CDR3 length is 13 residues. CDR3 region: CAIRRGVNTEAFF. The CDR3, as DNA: TGTGCCATCCGGCGGGGGGTCAACACTGAAGCTTTCTTT.

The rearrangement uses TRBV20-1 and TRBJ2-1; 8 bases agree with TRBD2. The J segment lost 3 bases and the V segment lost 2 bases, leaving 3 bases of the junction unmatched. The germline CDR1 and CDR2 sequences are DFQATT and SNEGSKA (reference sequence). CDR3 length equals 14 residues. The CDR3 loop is CSARLGRGYNEQFF. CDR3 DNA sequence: TGCAGTGCTAGACTCGGGAGGGGCTACAATGAGCAGTTCTTC.

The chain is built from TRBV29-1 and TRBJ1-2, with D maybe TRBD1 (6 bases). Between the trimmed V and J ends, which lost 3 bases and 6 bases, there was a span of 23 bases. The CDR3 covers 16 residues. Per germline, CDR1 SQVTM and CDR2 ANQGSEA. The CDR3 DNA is TGCAGCGTTGATAAGGGGGGTAGAGGATACATTCATGGCTACACCTTC. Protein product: CSVDKGGRGYIHGYTF.

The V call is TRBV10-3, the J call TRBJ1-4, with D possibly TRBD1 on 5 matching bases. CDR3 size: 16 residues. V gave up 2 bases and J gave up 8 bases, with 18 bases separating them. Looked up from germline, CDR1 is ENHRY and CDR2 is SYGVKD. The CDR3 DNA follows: TGTGCCATCAGTGAGCCGACGGGACCCCGGCGGGAAAAACTGTTTTTT. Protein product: CAISEPTGPRREKLFF.

In nucleotides, the CDR3 is TGTGCCAGTAAGGAGGGGGGAACTTACGAGCAGTACTTC. It translates to CASKEGGTYEQYF. V gene TRBV6-1 combines with J gene TRBJ2-5; D may be TRBD1 or TRBD2 (6 bases each). The assigned J gene may be wrong: the sequence end matches TRBJ2-7 better. The V gene's germline CDR1 is MNHNS and CDR2 SASEGT. This CDR3 is 13 amino acids long.

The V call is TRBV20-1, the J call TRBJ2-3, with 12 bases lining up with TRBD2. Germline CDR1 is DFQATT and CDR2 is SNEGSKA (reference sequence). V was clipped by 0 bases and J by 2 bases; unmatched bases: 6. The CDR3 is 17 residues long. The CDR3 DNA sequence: TGCAGTGCTAGAGATCTTAGGACTAGCGGGATCACAGATACGCAGTATTTT. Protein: CSARDLRTSGITDTQYF.

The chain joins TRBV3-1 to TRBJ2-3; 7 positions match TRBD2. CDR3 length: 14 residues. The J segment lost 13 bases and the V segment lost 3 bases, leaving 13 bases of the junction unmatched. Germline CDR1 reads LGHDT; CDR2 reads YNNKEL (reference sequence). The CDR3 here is CASSHSAGVELEYF. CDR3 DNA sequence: TGTGCCAGCAGCCACTCCGCGGGAGTCGAGTTGGAGTATTTT.

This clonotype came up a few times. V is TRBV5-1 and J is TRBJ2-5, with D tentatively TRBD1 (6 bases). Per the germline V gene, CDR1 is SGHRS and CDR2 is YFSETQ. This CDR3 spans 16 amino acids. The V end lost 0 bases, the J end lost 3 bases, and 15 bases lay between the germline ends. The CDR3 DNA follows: TGCGCCAGCAGCTTGGCTGACAGGTACGACGAAGAGACCCAGTACTTC. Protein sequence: CASSLADRYDEETQYF.

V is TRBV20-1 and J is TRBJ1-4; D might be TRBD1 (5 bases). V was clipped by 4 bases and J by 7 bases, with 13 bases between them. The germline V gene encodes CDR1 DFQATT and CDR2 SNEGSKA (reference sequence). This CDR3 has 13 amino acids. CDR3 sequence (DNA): TGCAGTGCTATCGATGGGGCGCGTGAAAAACTGTTTTTT. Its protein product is CSAIDGAREKLFF.